This TCR beta chain derives from a study of graft-versus-host responses after intestinal transplantation. Study at large: Isolated intestinal, liver-intestinal, or multivisceral transplants were what recipients had. Anti-thymocyte globulin induction, then tacrolimus and steroids for about three years, went to all recipients.

Germline V CDR1 and CDR2: LNHDA, SQIVND (reference sequence). The CDR3 has 14 amino acids. J lost 1 base, V lost 3 bases, and 2 bases had no gene match. The data were produced by immunoSEQ multiplex PCR, yet TCRdb's version contains in-frame clones alone and is incomplete. The sample carries about 41,000 clones, roughly 95% recorded once. General study results and limits: High graft-versus-host to host-versus-graft clonal ratios were found in allografts of patients who had graft-donor T cell macrochimerism. Recipient marrow held GvH clones, some first seen in ileum or blood.

In this sample, this clone turned up a few times. What it recognizes is unknown. This chain joins TRBV19 and TRBJ2-7; 8 bases are a match to TRBD1. This receptor was taken from a human donor who was the organ donor for an intestinal transplant. The specimen comprised unstimulated CD8+ T cells sorted from spleen or lymph node cells, sampled before transplant. CDR3 loop: CASSMQGASYEQYF. The CDR3 DNA reads TGTGCCAGTAGTATGCAGGGGGCATCCTACGAGCAGTACTTC.